The 12 T cell receptor beta chains in this list originate from one sample, sequenced in a study of identifying expanded T cells in peripheral blood (dated by TCRdb to about 2019). The library was obtained by the immunoSEQ multiplex PCR assay. TCRdb provides this immuneACCESS table in a form limited to in-frame rearrangements. Some clones are lacking; in checked studies, under half of them reflect an unresolved V gene, and why the rest are absent is not known. The sample table records approximately 100,000 clones; approximately 88% of these occur just once. The top ten constitute 4% of the sample. The sample was blood. The receptors come from a person between 18 and 75 years old in good health.

The chain employs TRBV4-3 and TRBJ2-5, with 10 bases that match TRBD2. The J call is in doubt because the DNA end fits TRBJ2-7 better. Germline lookup yields CDR1 LGHNA and CDR2 YSLEER. The CDR3 extends over 15 amino acids. The CDR3 DNA follows: TGCGCCAGCAGCCAAGATAACCTAGCGGGAGACGAGCAGTACTTC. Amino acid sequence: CASSQDNLAGDEQYF.

This sequence joins TRBV5-5 and TRBJ2-1; TRBD1 matches 7 bases. The V gene's germline CDR1 is SGHKS and CDR2 YYEKEE (reference sequence). The trim removed 2 bases at V and 5 bases at J, leaving 4 bases unmatched. The CDR3 sequence is 14 residues long. As DNA, the CDR3 is TGTGCCAGCAGCTTAAGGACAGGAAACAATGAGCAGTTCTTC. This codes for CASSLRTGNNEQFF.

This chain links TRBV6-4 with TRBJ2-2, with 7 positions matching TRBD2. The germline gives CDR1 MRHNA, CDR2 SNTAGT. J was trimmed by 0 bases and V by 4 bases; bases with no gene match: 11. The CDR3 sequence is 18 residues long. The CDR3 reads CASSADHLAATNTGELFF. DNA for the CDR3: TGTGCCAGCAGTGCGGACCACCTAGCGGCTACGAACACCGGGGAGCTGTTTTTT.

The chain joins TRBV6-5 to TRBJ1-3; D is perhaps TRBD1 (5 bases). The germline V and J ends were trimmed by 0 bases and 7 bases, with 10 bases remaining between them. CDR3 size: 14 residues. The germline CDR1 and CDR2 sequences are MNHEY and SVGAGI. The CDR3 bases are TGTGCCAGCAGTTACTCCGGACAAGTGAACACCATATATTTT. This gives the protein CASSYSGQVNTIYF.

This chain uses TRBV19 with TRBJ1-6, with 10 bases matching TRBD1. With V trimmed by 4 bases and J by 6 bases, 6 bases remained unmatched. In germline, CDR1 is LNHDA, CDR2 SQIVND (reference sequence). The CDR3 spans 16 residues. The CDR3 loop is CASSKRQGALNSPLHF. The CDR3 nucleotides read TGTGCCAGTAGTAAACGACAGGGGGCGCTTAATTCACCCCTCCACTTT.

The V and J genes are TRBV30 and TRBJ2-1; tentative D call: TRBD2 (5 bases). This CDR3 spans 14 amino acids. V shed 1 base and J shed 8 bases, with 15 bases lying between them. CDR1 and CDR2 (germline): GTSNPN, SVGIG (reference sequence). CDR3 in DNA: TGTGCCTGGAGTGCGGGGTCGAGACCCGATGAGCAGTTCTTC. Its translation: CAWSAGSRPDEQFF.

The chain recombines TRBV5-1 with TRBJ2-1, with TRBD1 identical over 9 bases. After removal of 7 bases from V and 7 bases from J, the junction contained 9 bases not matched to a gene. The CDR3 is 14 residues long. The germline V gene encodes CDR1 SGHRS and CDR2 YFSETQ. CDR3 sequence: CASDTGQGGNEQFF. The CDR3 DNA sequence: TGCGCCAGCGACACGGGACAGGGTGGTAATGAGCAGTTCTTC.

The J gene is TRBJ2-7, the V gene TRBV5-6; the D gene is possibly TRBD2 (5 bases). V was clipped by 2 bases and J by 3 bases, with 15 bases between them. The CDR3 runs 15 residues. From germline, CDR1 is SGHDT and CDR2 YYEEEE. The CDR3 nucleotides are TGTGCCAGCAGCTTTGGTCCCCAACGGGGCTACGAGCAGTACTTC. Amino acids: CASSFGPQRGYEQYF.

The V and J genes are TRBV19 and TRBJ1-5; TRBD1 agrees at 7 bases. Trimming cost V 5 bases and J 0 bases; bases outside gene matches: 4. There are 15 residues in the CDR3. Germline V gives CDR1 LNHDA, CDR2 SQIVND (reference sequence). The DNA for the CDR3 is TGTGCCAGTAGTGAGACAGGGCTTAGCAATCAGCCCCAGCATTTT. The encoded protein is CASSETGLSNQPQHF.

The genes are TRBV28 and TRBJ2-2; unclear D gene. CDR1 MDHEN and CDR2 SYDVKM come from the germline V gene. The CDR3 is 13 residues long. V shed 7 bases and J shed 2 bases, with 8 bases lying between them. Here the CDR3 reads CASIRPNTGELFF. Here the CDR3 DNA reads TGTGCCAGCATCCGGCCTAACACCGGGGAGCTGTTTTTT. The whole variable domain, filled in from reference TRBV28 and TRBJ2-2, reads DVKVTQSSRYLVKRTGEKVFLECVQDMDHENMFWYRQDPGLGLRLIYFSYDVKMKEKGDIPEGYSVSREKKERFSLILESASTNQTSMYLCASIRPNTGELFFGEGSRLTVL.

Here the CDR3 reads CSVGGDIGINEQFF. The CDR3 DNA reads as TGCAGCGTTGGGGGGGACATAGGGATCAATGAGCAGTTCTTC. The chain joins TRBV29-1 to TRBJ2-1; the D call may be TRBD1 or TRBD2 (6 bases each). In germline, CDR1 is SQVTM, CDR2 ANQGSEA. V shed 4 bases and J shed 6 bases, with 16 bases lying between them. The CDR3 is 14 amino acids.

This chain joins TRBV10-3 and TRBJ1-6, with a possible D match to TRBD1 (5 bases). The CDR3 is 15 amino acids. Trimming took off 6 bases at V and 0 bases at J, with 9 bases between the two ends. From germline, CDR1 is ENHRY and CDR2 SYGVKD. The CDR3 DNA reads TGTGCCATCAGGGGGGACGGCTCCTATAATTCACCCCTCCACTTT. Translating gives CAIRGDGSYNSPLHF.